This paragraph covers one T cell receptor (beta chain) sequence. The CDR3 is made up of 15 amino acids. The V and J ends lost 5 bases and 2 bases respectively, with 13 bases between them. In germline, CDR1 is SGHTA, CDR2 FQGTGA. The sample comes from a study of blood T cell repertoires in COVID-19. Whole-study context: The United States, Italy and Spain provided the acute and convalescent COVID-19 samples. T cells, B-cell-depleted T cells, or PBMCs supplied cDNA or gDNA.

How the authors handled the data: Estimated nucleated cell counts came from reference gene primer amplification. The protocol was immunoSEQ multiplex PCR, while the TCRdb copy is restricted to in-frame clones and leaves out a portion. V, J and clone size were drawn from that table, and D and trimming were deduced from the DNA. The sample gives about 220,000 clones, 80% to 85% of which show up once; about 2.1% is in the top ten. Material: peripheral blood. This receptor was identified in a woman aged 55-70 years with acute or convalescent COVID-19. The chain uses TRBV7-3 and TRBJ2-1; D might be TRBD2 (5 bases). The CDR3 sequence is CASSPRTGTYNEQFF. CDR3 nucleotides: TGTGCCAGCAGCCCTCGGACGGGAACCTACAATGAGCAGTTCTTC.